This is a list of T cell receptor beta chains from one sample in a study of blood T cell repertoires in COVID-19. Generated by immunoSEQ multiplex PCR, the TCRdb table keeps only in-frame clones and is missing some. The table includes roughly 140,000 clones, roughly 86% detected once. The sequenced sample consisted of peripheral blood. These TCRs come from a human donor in a cohort sampled during active COVID-19. The CDR3 runs from the conserved cysteine through the conserved F or W. Each record gives: J gene, V gene, D gene, clone size, CDR3 protein, CDR3 DNA. The D gene is left open where the match is weak. Clone size appears in some rows only: once, few, many, or a class for an expanded clone.

j_call: TRBJ1-2
v_call: TRBV6-1
d_call: -
clone_size: -
cdr3_aa: CASSENGANYGYTF
cdr3_nt: TGTGCCAGCAGTGAAAATGGAGCAAACTATGGCTACACCTTC

j_call: TRBJ1-2
v_call: TRBV6-5
d_call: TRBD1
clone_size: -
cdr3_aa: CASSKDRGLGYTF
cdr3_nt: TGTGCCAGCAGTAAGGACAGGGGGCTTGGCTACACCTTC

j_call: TRBJ1-2
v_call: TRBV30
d_call: -
clone_size: -
cdr3_aa: CAWSGPGHPDYGYTF
cdr3_nt: TGTGCCTGGAGTGGACCCGGACATCCGGACTATGGCTACACCTTC

j_call: TRBJ2-1
v_call: TRBV25-1
d_call: TRBD2
clone_size: -
cdr3_aa: CASSEVAGVRTFYNEQFF
cdr3_nt: TGTGCCAGCAGTGAGGTAGCGGGAGTCCGTACCTTCTACAATGAGCAGTTCTTC

j_call: TRBJ1-6
v_call: TRBV9
d_call: -
clone_size: -
cdr3_aa: CASSVALRDTDSPLHF
cdr3_nt: TGTGCCAGCAGCGTAGCTCTCCGGGACACCGATTCACCCCTCCACTTT

j_call: TRBJ2-5
v_call: TRBV19
d_call: TRBD1
clone_size: -
cdr3_aa: CASSSRTGGRTETQYF
cdr3_nt: TGTGCCAGTAGTTCCCGGACAGGGGGCAGGACCGAGACCCAGTACTTC

j_call: TRBJ2-1
v_call: TRBV4-1
d_call: -
clone_size: -
cdr3_aa: CASSQVQSSRSDNEQFF
cdr3_nt: TGCGCCAGCAGCCAAGTACAGTCCAGCCGTTCCGACAATGAGCAGTTCTTC

j_call: TRBJ2-1
v_call: TRBV9
d_call: TRBD2
clone_size: -
cdr3_aa: CASSGPQSQRGGRGEQFF
cdr3_nt: TGTGCCAGCAGCGGACCCCAGAGCCAGCGGGGGGGCCGGGGTGAGCAGTTCTTC

j_call: TRBJ2-3
v_call: TRBV7-7
d_call: TRBD2
clone_size: -
cdr3_aa: CASSLGAGDRDTQYF
cdr3_nt: TGTGCTAGCAGCTTAGGGGCGGGGGATCGAGATACGCAGTATTTT

j_call: TRBJ1-3
v_call: TRBV11-2
d_call: -
clone_size: -
cdr3_aa: CASSSWGGSGGNTIYF
cdr3_nt: TGTGCCAGCAGCTCTTGGGGGGGCTCAGGAGGGAACACCATATATTTT

j_call: TRBJ1-2
v_call: TRBV5-4
d_call: -
clone_size: -
cdr3_aa: CASSTETAYRKSF
cdr3_nt: TGTGCCAGCAGCACGGAGACAGCGTACAGGAAAAGCTTC

j_call: TRBJ2-3
v_call: TRBV6-5
d_call: -
clone_size: -
cdr3_aa: CASSRLPPNTDTQYF
cdr3_nt: TGTGCCAGCAGTAGACTCCCCCCGAACACAGATACGCAGTATTTT

j_call: TRBJ2-7
v_call: TRBV2
d_call: TRBD1
clone_size: -
cdr3_aa: CATSGQGAYEQYF
cdr3_nt: TGTGCCACCTCTGGACAGGGGGCCTACGAGCAGTACTTC

j_call: TRBJ2-2
v_call: TRBV18
d_call: TRBD2
clone_size: few
cdr3_aa: CASSSPTSGYTGELFF
cdr3_nt: TGTGCCAGCTCATCCCCGACTAGCGGGTACACCGGGGAGCTGTTTTTT

j_call: TRBJ1-2
v_call: TRBV28
d_call: TRBD1
clone_size: -
cdr3_aa: CASSPGTGGGRNYGYTF
cdr3_nt: TGTGCCAGCAGTCCCGGAACAGGGGGGGGCCGTAACTATGGCTACACCTTC

j_call: TRBJ2-3
v_call: TRBV29-1
d_call: -
clone_size: -
cdr3_aa: CSVLGRAVGTDTQYF
cdr3_nt: TGCAGCGTTTTGGGCAGGGCGGTAGGCACAGATACGCAGTATTTT

j_call: TRBJ1-5
v_call: TRBV25-1
d_call: -
clone_size: once
cdr3_aa: CASSESAVVQPQHF
cdr3_nt: TGTGCCAGCAGTGAGTCTGCGGTGGTTCAGCCCCAGCATTTT

j_call: TRBJ2-2
v_call: TRBV25-1
d_call: -
clone_size: -
cdr3_aa: CASRLGTATGELFF
cdr3_nt: TGTGCCAGCAGGTTAGGGACTGCGACCGGGGAGCTGTTTTTT

j_call: TRBJ1-3
v_call: TRBV28
d_call: -
clone_size: -
cdr3_aa: CATVRGGETYFSGNTIYF
cdr3_nt: TGTGCCACCGTACGGGGGGGTGAGACCTACTTCTCTGGAAACACCATATATTTT

j_call: TRBJ2-3
v_call: TRBV6-2/TRBV6-3
d_call: TRBD1
clone_size: -
cdr3_aa: CASSSQGALLNTQYF
cdr3_nt: TGTGCCAGCAGTTCACAGGGGGCCCTCTTGAATACGCAGTATTTT

j_call: TRBJ2-3
v_call: TRBV5-4
d_call: TRBD1
clone_size: -
cdr3_aa: CASSLDRGFVDTQYF
cdr3_nt: TGTGCCAGCAGCTTAGACAGGGGATTTGTAGATACGCAGTATTTT

j_call: TRBJ2-1
v_call: TRBV2
d_call: TRBD1
clone_size: -
cdr3_aa: CASSEAMTGDNEQFF
cdr3_nt: TGTGCCAGCAGTGAAGCCATGACAGGGGACAATGAGCAGTTCTTC

j_call: TRBJ1-6
v_call: TRBV10-3
d_call: -
clone_size: -
cdr3_aa: CAIKKTERQYNSPLHF
cdr3_nt: TGTGCCATCAAGAAGACAGAACGCCAATATAATTCACCCCTCCACTTT

j_call: TRBJ2-7
v_call: TRBV6-1
d_call: -
clone_size: -
cdr3_aa: CASSEAGELYEQYF
cdr3_nt: TGTGCCAGCAGTGAAGCCGGGGAGCTCTACGAGCAGTACTTC

j_call: TRBJ2-3
v_call: TRBV2
d_call: -
clone_size: -
cdr3_aa: CASRGLGGRTDTQYF
cdr3_nt: TGTGCCAGCAGGGGGTTGGGGGGACGCACAGATACGCAGTATTTT

j_call: TRBJ2-1
v_call: TRBV7-8
d_call: TRBD2
clone_size: -
cdr3_aa: CASSSTSGEYNEQFF
cdr3_nt: TGTGCCAGCAGCTCGACTAGCGGGGAATACAATGAGCAGTTCTTC

j_call: TRBJ2-4
v_call: TRBV4-2
d_call: -
clone_size: -
cdr3_aa: CASSQDKLLAKNIQYF
cdr3_nt: TGTGCCAGCAGCCAAGATAAGTTACTAGCCAAAAACATTCAGTACTTC

j_call: TRBJ2-7
v_call: TRBV6-5
d_call: TRBD2
clone_size: -
cdr3_aa: CASRKRGSYEQYF
cdr3_nt: TGTGCCAGCCGAAAGCGGGGCTCCTACGAGCAGTACTTC

j_call: TRBJ2-7
v_call: TRBV30
d_call: -
clone_size: few
cdr3_aa: CAWSVSQGTEQYF
cdr3_nt: TGTGCCTGGAGTGTTTCACAGGGCACCGAGCAGTACTTC

j_call: TRBJ2-1
v_call: TRBV5-1
d_call: TRBD2
clone_size: -
cdr3_aa: CASSPTSGAYNEQFF
cdr3_nt: TGCGCCAGCAGCCCGACTAGCGGGGCCTACAATGAGCAGTTCTTC

j_call: TRBJ1-1
v_call: TRBV15
d_call: -
clone_size: once
cdr3_aa: CATSRDLPNTEAFF
cdr3_nt: TGTGCCACCAGCAGAGATCTCCCGAACACTGAAGCTTTCTTT

j_call: TRBJ1-6
v_call: TRBV2
d_call: -
clone_size: -
cdr3_aa: CASSEYVGGGSPLHF
cdr3_nt: TGTGCCAGCAGTGAATATGTGGGTGGGGGCTCACCCCTCCACTTT

j_call: TRBJ1-2
v_call: TRBV5-4
d_call: -
clone_size: -
cdr3_aa: CASSRNRQPGYGYTF
cdr3_nt: TGTGCCAGCAGCCGAAATCGACAGCCCGGGTATGGCTACACCTTC

j_call: TRBJ2-5
v_call: TRBV15
d_call: -
clone_size: -
cdr3_aa: CATSRDLQGQETQYF
cdr3_nt: TGTGCCACCAGCAGAGATCTGCAGGGCCAAGAGACCCAGTACTTC

j_call: TRBJ2-1
v_call: TRBV9
d_call: TRBD2
clone_size: -
cdr3_aa: CASSTPWASGGGSYNEQFF
cdr3_nt: TGTGCCAGCAGCACGCCTTGGGCTAGCGGGGGGGGCTCCTACAATGAGCAGTTCTTC

j_call: TRBJ2-1
v_call: TRBV4-2
d_call: TRBD2
clone_size: once
cdr3_aa: CASSQDGLAGGLPSYNEQFF
cdr3_nt: TGTGCCAGCAGCCAAGATGGGCTAGCGGGGGGCTTACCCTCCTACAATGAGCAGTTCTTC

j_call: TRBJ1-3
v_call: TRBV5-6
d_call: -
clone_size: -
cdr3_aa: CASSLGREPGNTIYF
cdr3_nt: TGTGCCAGCAGCTTGGGGAGGGAGCCTGGAAACACCATATATTTT

j_call: TRBJ2-1
v_call: TRBV5-6
d_call: TRBD1
clone_size: -
cdr3_aa: CASSPVEGQGRADEQFF
cdr3_nt: TGTGCCAGCAGCCCCGTGGAGGGACAGGGGCGGGCAGATGAGCAGTTCTTC

j_call: TRBJ2-7
v_call: TRBV19
d_call: -
clone_size: few
cdr3_aa: CASSWGGEQYF
cdr3_nt: TGTGCCAGTAGCTGGGGAGGCGAGCAGTACTTC

j_call: TRBJ1-6
v_call: TRBV18
d_call: TRBD1
clone_size: few
cdr3_aa: CASSPQGANSPLHF
cdr3_nt: TGTGCCAGCTCACCGCAGGGGGCCAATTCACCCCTCCACTTT

j_call: TRBJ2-3
v_call: TRBV6-5
d_call: TRBD1
clone_size: -
cdr3_aa: CATTGTGNTDTQYF
cdr3_nt: TGTGCCACCACCGGGACAGGGAACACAGATACGCAGTATTTT

j_call: TRBJ1-3
v_call: TRBV19
d_call: TRBD1
clone_size: -
cdr3_aa: CASSTTGGVGNTIYF
cdr3_nt: TGTGCCAGTAGCACTACAGGGGGCGTCGGAAACACCATATATTTT

j_call: TRBJ2-7
v_call: TRBV5-1
d_call: TRBD2
clone_size: -
cdr3_aa: CASSWREGDEQYF
cdr3_nt: TGCGCCAGCAGCTGGCGGGAGGGTGACGAGCAGTACTTC

j_call: TRBJ2-2
v_call: TRBV2
d_call: -
clone_size: -
cdr3_aa: CASSALQAPYTGELFF
cdr3_nt: TGTGCCAGCAGTGCCTTGCAGGCCCCTTACACCGGGGAGCTGTTTTTT

j_call: TRBJ2-7
v_call: TRBV18
d_call: -
clone_size: -
cdr3_aa: CASSPRDTTYEQYF
cdr3_nt: TGTGCCAGCTCACCCCGGGACACAACCTACGAGCAGTACTTC

j_call: TRBJ2-3
v_call: TRBV7-2
d_call: TRBD2
clone_size: -
cdr3_aa: CASTLSGGVTDTQYF
cdr3_nt: TGTGCCAGCACCCTTAGCGGGGGGGTCACAGATACGCAGTATTTT